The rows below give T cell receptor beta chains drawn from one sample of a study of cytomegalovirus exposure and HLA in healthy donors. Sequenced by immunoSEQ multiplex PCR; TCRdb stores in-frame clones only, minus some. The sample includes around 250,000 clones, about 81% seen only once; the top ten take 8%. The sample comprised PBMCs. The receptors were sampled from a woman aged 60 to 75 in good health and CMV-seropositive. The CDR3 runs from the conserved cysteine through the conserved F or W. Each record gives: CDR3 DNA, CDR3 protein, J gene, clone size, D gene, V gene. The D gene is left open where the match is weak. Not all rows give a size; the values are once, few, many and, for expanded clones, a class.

TGCGCCAGCAGCCAAGATCCCAGCTCCTACGAGCAGTACTTC CASSQDPSSYEQYF TRBJ2-7 - - TRBV4-1
TGCGCCAGCAGCATGTCTAACCGGGACAGCTCTGGGGCCAACGTCCTGACTTTC CASSMSNRDSSGANVLTF TRBJ2-6 few TRBD1 TRBV5-1
TGTGCCAGTAGTAGGACAGGGGGCGCGGTCACTGAAGCTTTCTTT CASSRTGGAVTEAFF TRBJ1-1 - TRBD1 TRBV19
TGCGCCAGCCAAAATATTCCCGCCAGGGGAAACACCATATATTTT CASQNIPARGNTIYF TRBJ1-3 - - TRBV5-1
TGTGCCAGCAGCTCTCCGGGACTAGGCTCCTACGAGCAGTACTTC CASSSPGLGSYEQYF TRBJ2-7 - TRBD2 TRBV28
TGTGCCAGTAGTACCCCCCGACTAACGAACACCGGGGAGCTGTTTTTT CASSTPRLTNTGELFF TRBJ2-2 - - TRBV19
TGTGCCAGCAGCCGGGAAAGGGCTGGTGGGGAGCTGTTTTTT CASSRERAGGELFF TRBJ2-2 - - TRBV27
TGCGCCAGCAGCGGAAAAGGGGCAGGGGTTTATGGCTACACCTTC CASSGKGAGVYGYTF TRBJ1-2 - - TRBV5-1
TGCGCCAGCAGCTTGGCCGGTGGGAGTAGTGGAGAGACCCAGTACTTC CASSLAGGSSGETQYF TRBJ2-5 - - TRBV5-1
TGTGCCAGCAGCCCCTCCGACAGGGGAGGCGCTTTCTTT CASSPSDRGGAFF TRBJ1-1 - TRBD1 TRBV11-2
TGTGCCAGCAGCTTACAAGGTGGGAGAGTAGATACGCAGTATTTT CASSLQGGRVDTQYF TRBJ2-3 - - TRBV7-3
TGTGCCAGCAGCCCGCGGACTAGCGGGAGGGTATCCTACAATGAGCAGTTCTTC CASSPRTSGRVSYNEQFF TRBJ2-1 few TRBD2 TRBV7-8
TGTGCCAGCAGCGTAAATCCGAGGGGGAGCGGAGATACGCAGTATTTT CASSVNPRGSGDTQYF TRBJ2-3 - - TRBV7-3
TGTGCCAGCAGCTTAAACAGGGAGAACCGTAATTCACCCCTCCACTTT CASSLNRENRNSPLHF TRBJ1-6 - - TRBV7-9
TGCGCCAGCAGCGGACAGTTTAATGAAAAACTGTTTTTT CASSGQFNEKLFF TRBJ1-4 - - TRBV4-1
TGTGCCAGCAGTGACGGGGGGCCCACCGGGGAGCTGTTTTTT CASSDGGPTGELFF TRBJ2-2 - - TRBV2
TGCGCCAGCAGCCTGACTAGGGTTTTTGATGAGCAGTTCTTC CASSLTRVFDEQFF TRBJ2-1 - - TRBV5-1
TGTGCCAGCAGCTTAGAGGGGACTAGAATCAGGCAGTTCTTC CASSLEGTRIRQFF TRBJ2-1 many TRBD2 TRBV7-2
TGCGCCAGCAGCCAGGAAAGGACTAGCACAGATACGCAGTATTTT CASSQERTSTDTQYF TRBJ2-3 - - TRBV4-1
TGTGCCAGCAGGGACAGGGAAACAGGCAATCAGCCCCAGCATTTT CASRDRETGNQPQHF TRBJ1-5 - TRBD1 TRBV6-1
TGCGCCAGCAGTCCACAGGGGGCGGAGACCCAGTACTTC CASSPQGAETQYF TRBJ2-5 few TRBD1 TRBV10-2
TGTGCCAGCAAAGGGGTACGCGCTGAAGCTTTCTTT CASKGVRAEAFF TRBJ1-1 - - TRBV6-5
TGTGCCAGCAGCTTGGCGACTCACAGGGGGCCCACCGAAGCTTTCTTT CASSLATHRGPTEAFF TRBJ1-1 - TRBD1 TRBV5-4
TGTGCCAGTAACTACAGGGGGGAAAACTATGGCTACACCTTC CASNYRGENYGYTF TRBJ1-2 - TRBD1 TRBV19